A selection of T cell receptor beta chains follows, all from one sample in a study of metastatic and nonmetastatic thyroid tumors. TCRdb ran MiXCR on the PCR reads. The sample carries fewer than 40,000 clones, roughly 29% recorded once. Material for sequencing was blood. The receptors originated from a female donor with papillary thyroid cancer or a benign thyroid nodule (not recorded which). Some clones in this sample may be carry-over from other donors' samples. CDR3s include the opening cysteine and the closing phenylalanine or tryptophan. The order of the fields is J gene, V gene, clone size, D gene, CDR3 protein, CDR3 DNA. A D gene is named only where the DNA matches it firmly. Some rows have no size entry. The others give once, few or many, or a class for an expanded clone.

j_call: TRBJ2-7
v_call: TRBV30
clone_size: .
d_call: TRBD1
cdr3_aa: CAWSRTGGGDEQYF
cdr3_nt: TGTGCCTGGAGTCGGACAGGGGGAGGGGACGAGCAGTACTTC

j_call: TRBJ1-5
v_call: TRBV7-9
clone_size: many
d_call: TRBD1
cdr3_aa: CASTGDGDQPQHF
cdr3_nt: TGTGCCAGTACAGGGGACGGGGATCAGCCCCAGCATTTT

j_call: TRBJ2-7
v_call: TRBV11-1
clone_size: .
d_call: TRBD2
cdr3_aa: CPSSLDPGLATYEQYF
cdr3_nt: TGTCCCAGCAGCTTAGACCCGGGACTAGCGACCTACGAGCAGTACTTC

j_call: TRBJ2-3
v_call: TRBV5-5
clone_size: many
d_call: TRBD2
cdr3_aa: CASSWGRGPDTQYF
cdr3_nt: TGTGCCAGCAGCTGGGGGAGGGGCCCAGATACGCAGTATTTT

j_call: TRBJ1-2
v_call: TRBV6-1
clone_size: .
d_call: TRBD1
cdr3_aa: CASSVETGGEVSYGYTF
cdr3_nt: TGTGCCAGCAGTGTGGAGACAGGGGGCGAGGTGTCCTATGGCTACACCTTC

j_call: TRBJ1-2
v_call: TRBV6-1
clone_size: .
d_call: .
cdr3_aa: CASRLDGSGYTF
cdr3_nt: TGTGCCAGCAGACTGGACGGCAGTGGCTACACCTTC

j_call: TRBJ1-3
v_call: TRBV5-1
clone_size: .
d_call: TRBD1
cdr3_aa: CASSLEGADTIYF
cdr3_nt: TGCGCCAGCAGCTTGGAGGGGGCAGACACCATATATTTT

j_call: TRBJ2-6
v_call: TRBV5-1
clone_size: many
d_call: .
cdr3_aa: CASSSGVDLGANVLTF
cdr3_nt: TGCGCCAGCAGCTCAGGGGTGGATTTGGGGGCCAACGTCCTGACTTTC

j_call: TRBJ2-4
v_call: TRBV27
clone_size: few
d_call: .
cdr3_aa: CASSEGGGNIQYF
cdr3_nt: TGTGCCAGCAGTGAGGGGGGCGGGAACATTCAGTACTTC

j_call: TRBJ2-3
v_call: TRBV5-6
clone_size: .
d_call: .
cdr3_aa: CASSLEGGEVDTQYF
cdr3_nt: TGTGCCAGCAGCTTGGAGGGCGGGGAGGTAGATACGCAGTATTTT

j_call: TRBJ2-1
v_call: TRBV27
clone_size: medium-sized
d_call: TRBD2
cdr3_aa: CASSSLAEQFF
cdr3_nt: TGTGCCAGCAGTTCACTAGCGGAGCAGTTCTTC

j_call: TRBJ2-7
v_call: TRBV18
clone_size: .
d_call: .
cdr3_aa: CASSPSGGSEQYF
cdr3_nt: TGTGCCAGCTCACCATCAGGGGGGTCCGAGCAGTACTTC

j_call: TRBJ1-3
v_call: TRBV6-1
clone_size: .
d_call: .
cdr3_aa: CASTLDGSSGNTIYF
cdr3_nt: TGTGCCAGCACCCTAGACGGGAGCTCTGGAAACACCATATATTTT

j_call: TRBJ2-1
v_call: TRBV10-3
clone_size: few
d_call: .
cdr3_aa: CAIRAGTRSYNEQFF
cdr3_nt: TGTGCCATCAGAGCCGGTACTCGCTCCTACAATGAGCAGTTCTTC

j_call: TRBJ1-5
v_call: TRBV20-1
clone_size: .
d_call: TRBD1
cdr3_aa: CSAYRGLSDQPQHF
cdr3_nt: TGCAGTGCTTACAGGGGGCTTTCTGATCAGCCCCAGCATTTT

j_call: TRBJ2-7
v_call: TRBV6-2/TRBV6-3
clone_size: .
d_call: TRBD2
cdr3_aa: CASKTSGNSYEQYF
cdr3_nt: TGTGCCAGCAAGACTAGCGGGAACTCCTACGAGCAGTACTTC

j_call: TRBJ2-2
v_call: TRBV19
clone_size: .
d_call: .
cdr3_aa: CASSIRPGELFF
cdr3_nt: TGTGCCAGTAGTATCCGGCCCGGGGAGCTGTTTTTT

j_call: TRBJ1-5
v_call: TRBV19
clone_size: few
d_call: .
cdr3_aa: CASSIDGGNQPQHF
cdr3_nt: TGTGCCAGTAGTATAGACGGGGGAAATCAGCCCCAGCATTTT

j_call: TRBJ2-7
v_call: TRBV20-1
clone_size: many
d_call: .
cdr3_aa: CSAQRWASSYEQYF
cdr3_nt: TGCAGTGCCCAGCGATGGGCAAGCTCCTACGAGCAGTACTTC

j_call: TRBJ2-5
v_call: TRBV6-2/TRBV6-3
clone_size: .
d_call: .
cdr3_aa: CASSYSSSGAETQYF
cdr3_nt: TGTGCCAGCAGTTACTCGTCTTCGGGGGCGGAGACCCAGTACTTC

j_call: TRBJ2-1
v_call: TRBV20-1
clone_size: .
d_call: .
cdr3_aa: CSANRGGRYNEQFF
cdr3_nt: TGCAGTGCTAACAGGGGGGGTAGGTACAATGAGCAGTTCTTC